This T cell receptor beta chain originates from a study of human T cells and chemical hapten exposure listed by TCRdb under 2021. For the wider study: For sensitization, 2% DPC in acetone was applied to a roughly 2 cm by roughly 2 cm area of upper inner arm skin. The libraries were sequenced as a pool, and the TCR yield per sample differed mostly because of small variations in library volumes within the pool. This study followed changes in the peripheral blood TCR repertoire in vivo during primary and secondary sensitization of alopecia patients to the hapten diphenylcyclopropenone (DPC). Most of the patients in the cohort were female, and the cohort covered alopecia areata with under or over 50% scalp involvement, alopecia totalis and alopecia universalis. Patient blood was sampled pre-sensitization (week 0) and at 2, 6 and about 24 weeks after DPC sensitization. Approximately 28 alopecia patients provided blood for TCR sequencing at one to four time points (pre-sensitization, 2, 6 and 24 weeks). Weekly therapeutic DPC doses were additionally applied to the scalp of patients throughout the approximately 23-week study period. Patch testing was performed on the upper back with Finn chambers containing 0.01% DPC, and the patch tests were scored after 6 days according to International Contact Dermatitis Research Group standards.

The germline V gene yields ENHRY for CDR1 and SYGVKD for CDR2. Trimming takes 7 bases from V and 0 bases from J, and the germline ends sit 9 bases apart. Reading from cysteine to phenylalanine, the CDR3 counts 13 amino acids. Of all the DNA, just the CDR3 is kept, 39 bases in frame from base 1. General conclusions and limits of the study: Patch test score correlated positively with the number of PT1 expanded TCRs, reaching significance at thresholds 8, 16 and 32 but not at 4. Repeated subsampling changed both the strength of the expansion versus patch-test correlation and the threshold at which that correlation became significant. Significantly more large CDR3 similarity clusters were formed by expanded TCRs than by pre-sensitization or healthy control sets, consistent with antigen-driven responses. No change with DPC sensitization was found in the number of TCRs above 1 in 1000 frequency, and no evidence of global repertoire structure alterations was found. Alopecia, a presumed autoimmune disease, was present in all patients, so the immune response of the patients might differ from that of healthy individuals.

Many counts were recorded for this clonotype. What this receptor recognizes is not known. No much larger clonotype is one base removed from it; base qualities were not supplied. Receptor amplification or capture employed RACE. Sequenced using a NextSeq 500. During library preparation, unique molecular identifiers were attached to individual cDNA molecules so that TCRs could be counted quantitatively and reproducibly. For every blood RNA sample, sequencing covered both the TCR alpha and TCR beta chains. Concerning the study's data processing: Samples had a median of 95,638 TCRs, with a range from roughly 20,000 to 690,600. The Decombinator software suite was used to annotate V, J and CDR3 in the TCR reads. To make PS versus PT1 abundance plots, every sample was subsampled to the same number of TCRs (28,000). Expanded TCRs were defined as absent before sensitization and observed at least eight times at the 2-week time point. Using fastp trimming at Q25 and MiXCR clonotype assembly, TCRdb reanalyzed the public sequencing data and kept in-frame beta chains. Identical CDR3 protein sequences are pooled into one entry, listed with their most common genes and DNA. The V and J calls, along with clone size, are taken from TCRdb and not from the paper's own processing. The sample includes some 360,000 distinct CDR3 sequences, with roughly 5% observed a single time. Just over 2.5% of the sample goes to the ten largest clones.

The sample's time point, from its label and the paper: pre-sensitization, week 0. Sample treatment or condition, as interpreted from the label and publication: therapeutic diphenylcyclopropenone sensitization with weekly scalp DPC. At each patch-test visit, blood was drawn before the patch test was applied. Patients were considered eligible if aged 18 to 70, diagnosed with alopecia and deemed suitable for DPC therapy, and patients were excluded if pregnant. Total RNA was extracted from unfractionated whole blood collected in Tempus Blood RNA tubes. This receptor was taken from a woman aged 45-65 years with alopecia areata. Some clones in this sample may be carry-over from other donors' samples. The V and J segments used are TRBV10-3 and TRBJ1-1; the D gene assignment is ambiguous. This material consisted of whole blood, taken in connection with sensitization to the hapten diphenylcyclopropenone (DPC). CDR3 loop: CAINRGLNTEAFF. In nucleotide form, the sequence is TGTGCCATCAACCGGGGTTTGAACACTGAAGCTTTCTTT.